The clone carrying this T cell receptor beta chain was recorded only once. Per the study methods: Cell counts per sample came from amplifying reference gene primers. Here immunoSEQ multiplex PCR was the method, and the copy in TCRdb shows in-frame clones only, minus some. The D gene and trimming were derived from the DNA, and the V and J assignments and clone size from that table. The table has some 260,000 clones, 80% to 90% seen once. The data originate from a study of blood T cell repertoires in COVID-19. Overall study context: In each case, the material was cDNA or gDNA derived from T cells, B-cell-depleted T cells, or PBMCs.

The clonotype originates from a man in his thirties or forties with acute COVID-19. Sequencing used PBMCs or T cells enriched from blood (not recorded which).

This CDR3 reads CASSQDGTSPYEQYV. CDR3 coding DNA: TGCGCCAGCAGCCAAGACGGGACTTCTCCATACGAGCAGTACGTC. The chain employs TRBV4-1 and TRBJ2-7; possibly TRBD2 for D (6 bases). Germline V gene sequence: CDR1 MGHRA, CDR2 YSYEKL. This CDR3 contains 15 residues. Trimming took 0 bases from V and 4 from J, leaving 13 bases between them.